A single sample is the source of the 7 T cell receptor beta chains below, sequenced in a study of control samples from healthy donors and cancer patients. Assay: immunoSEQ multiplex PCR; the TCRdb copy retains only in-frame clones and omits some. The data contain more than 140,000 clones, about 90% of them singletons. The sequencing input was blood. Receptors were obtained from a man aged 18-30 years in good health.

The V call is TRBV7-2, the J call TRBJ1-2; weak D call: TRBD1 (5 bases). CDR1 and CDR2 (germline): SGHTA, FQGNSA. The CDR3 totals 14 residues. Trimming shortened V by 6 bases and J by 6 bases, and 17 bases separated the two germline ends. CDR3 sequence reads: CASRKRGGGDGYTF. The CDR3 DNA follows: TGTGCCAGCAGAAAGAGGGGAGGAGGAGATGGCTACACCTTC.

The genes are TRBV9 and TRBJ1-1; maybe TRBD1 (5 bases). Deletions cut 3 bases from V and 1 base from J, with 7 bases between. Per the germline V gene, CDR1 is SGDLS and CDR2 is YYNGEE. This CDR3 has 13 residues. CDR3 sequence (DNA): TGTGCCAGCAGCGAGGGACCGAACACTGAAGCTTTCTTT. Amino acid sequence: CASSEGPNTEAFF. The full variable domain, rest sourced from reference TRBV9 and TRBJ1-1, is DSGVTQTPKHLITATGQRVTLRCSPRSGDLSVYWYQQSLDQGLQFLIQYYNGEERAKGNILERFSAQQFPDLHSELNLSSLELGDSALYFCASSEGPNTEAFFGQGTRLTVV.

The chain recombines TRBV18 with TRBJ1-4; no clear D. The CDR3 length is 15 residues. Trimming removed 3 bases from V and 5 bases from J, with 13 bases in between. Germline CDR1 is KGHSH and CDR2 is LQKENI. The CDR3 DNA reads as TGTGCCAGCTCACCCCCGGGCCCGCCGAATGAAAAACTGTTTTTT. Residues: CASSPPGPPNEKLFF.

The rearrangement uses TRBV27 and TRBJ2-1; perhaps TRBD1 as D (5 bases). The CDR3 contains 16 residues. Trimming removed 2 bases from V and 2 bases from J, with 13 bases in between. Germline loops: CDR1 MNHEY, CDR2 SMNVEV (reference sequence). In nucleotides, the CDR3 is TGTGCCAGCAGTTTAGGCGTGGAGACAGCCTACAATGAGCAGTTCTTC. The encoded protein is CASSLGVETAYNEQFF.

The rearrangement links TRBV5-1 to TRBJ1-4, with D possibly matching TRBD1 (5 bases). Per the germline V gene, CDR1 is SGHRS and CDR2 is YFSETQ. With 4 bases removed from V and 7 bases from J, the gap between germline ends came to 14 bases. CDR3 size: 14 residues. The CDR3 protein is CASSLGRVGEKLFF. The DNA for the CDR3 is TGCGCCAGCAGCCTGGGACGGGTGGGTGAAAAACTGTTTTTT.

The J gene is TRBJ1-2, the V gene TRBV7-8, with TRBD1 matching over 7 bases. This CDR3 has 14 amino acids. The germline V gene encodes CDR1 SGHVS and CDR2 FQNEAQ. V trimming: 5 bases; J trimming: 3 bases; junction bases outside the gene matches: 6. In DNA, the CDR3 is TGTGCCAGCAGCCGAGGGGGCTCGGACTATGGCTACACCTTC. Encoded protein: CASSRGGSDYGYTF.

The chain combines TRBV5-1 with TRBJ2-7, with TRBD1 identical over 12 bases. The CDR3 consists of 15 residues. CDR1 and CDR2 from the germline V gene are SGHRS and YFSETQ. Germline trimming cut 3 bases from V and 7 bases from J; bases unmatched to any gene: 8. CDR3 residues: CASSSMGQGAEEQYF. The CDR3 DNA reads as TGCGCCAGCAGCTCGATGGGACAGGGGGCGGAAGAGCAGTACTTC.